This TCR beta chain derives from a study of CD8+ T cells in alopecia areata. Overall study: The drug, oral tofacitinib, was given to treated patients at 5 to 10 mg twice daily. Study results and caveats: Tissue-resident alphabeta T cells belonging to normal skin likewise get sequenced within scalp specimens.

A note on this clone: Its specificity is unknown.

Alopecia areata patients provided lesional scalp punch biopsies and peripheral blood. Extracted RNA was reverse transcribed, and the resulting cDNA served as sequencing template. The data were produced by immunoSEQ multiplex PCR, yet TCRdb's version contains in-frame clones alone and is incomplete. This sample has a few hundred thousand clones, with roughly two thirds found just once. There are 15 residues in the CDR3. The V end lost 1 base, the J end lost 0 bases, and 9 bases lay between the germline ends. Germline-derived CDR1 and CDR2 are GTSNPN and SVGIG (reference sequence). The chain has TRBV30 and TRBJ2-2; D may be TRBD1 (5 bases). This sequence originates from a human donor with alopecia areata. Source: CD4+ T cells sorted from blood, taken at week 0. For the CDR3, the DNA is TGTGCCTGGAGTGAAGGCAGGGCGAACACCGGGGAGCTGTTTTTT. Its translation: CAWSEGRANTGELFF.